This T cell receptor beta chain stems from a study of blood T cells in healthy people across ages. A second PCR of about 7 to 11 cycles used a sample-barcoded 5' primer and a J-beta primer mix. TCRdb analysed the 5' RACE reads with MiXCR anew, one entry per CDR3 protein. The data hold about 1.8 million distinct CDR3 sequences, with just under 50% observed a single time. The V end was cut by 5 bases, the J end by 4 bases, with 15 bases between. The CDR3 contains 14 residues. Germline V gives CDR1 SEHNR, CDR2 FQNEAQ (reference sequence). This clonotype showed up just a few times. This chain uses TRBV7-9 with TRBJ2-7; D is undetermined. The source material was blood. This TCR was recovered from a woman aged 40-49 years in good health. The CDR3 loop is CASSPPTPLYEQYF. CDR3 nucleotide sequence: TGTGCCAGCAGCCCACCGACCCCTCTATACGAGCAGTACTTC.